This T cell receptor (beta chain) is drawn from a study of blood T cell repertoires in COVID-19. Study information: From T cells, B-cell-depleted T cells, or PBMCs came the material, which was cDNA or gDNA.

Libraries were prepared by immunoSEQ multiplex PCR; TCRdb keeps only in-frame clonotypes and omits some of them. The table shows approximately 41,000 clones, with about 85% occurring only once. Sequencing was carried out using peripheral blood. This sequence originates from a woman of 80 years or more with active COVID-19.

CDR3 sequence: CASSSGTGLNSPLHF. CDR3 DNA: TGTGCCAGCAGCTCGGGGACAGGGCTAAATTCACCCCTCCACTTT. V usage is TRBV7-2 and J usage is TRBJ1-6, with TRBD1 identical over 9 bases. The ends lost 4 bases at V and 7 bases at J; junction bases unmatched: 5. CDR3 length: 15 residues. CDR1 and CDR2 from the germline V gene are SGHTA and FQGNSA.